This T cell receptor (beta chain) derives from a study of beta chain features in type 1 diabetes. Study-wide results and limits: All four CD4+ subsets of Type 1 diabetes patients contained TCRB CDR3s that were moderately but significantly shorter. cDNA-based reads could over-represent cells with high TCR expression.

The CDR3 has 16 residues. Germline trimming cut 3 bases from V and 1 base from J; bases unmatched to any gene: 4. Per the germline V gene, CDR1 is WNHNN and CDR2 is SYGVQD (reference sequence). About this clone itself: Its antigen is unidentified.

One heparinised blood draw averaging around 110 mL was given by each donor. It was via CD45RO/CCR7/CD25/CD127/CD95/CD27 that CD4+ naive, central memory, regulatory and stem cell-like memory cells were sorted. Reverse transcribing all isolated RNA meant expressed TCRB transcripts were sequenced. Assay used: immunoSEQ multiplex PCR; TCRdb lists only in-frame clones, some missing. The data contain over 100,000 clones, about a sixth of them singletons. The chain has TRBV10-1 and TRBJ1-3, with 9 bases that match TRBD1. The clonotype comes from a man aged 30-40 years with type 1 diabetes. The specimen sequenced was central memory CD4+ T cells from blood. CDR3: CASSDPGQGSGNTIYF. CDR3 in DNA: TGCGCCAGCAGTGACCCGGGACAGGGATCTGGAAACACCATATATTTT.